Described below is a single T cell receptor beta chain sequence and its context. Its antigen is undetermined. The data are from a study of CD8+CD57+ T cells in acquired aplastic anemia. Trimming stripped 7 bases from V and 6 bases from J, with 16 bases between. The CDR3 consists of 13 residues. Germline CDR1 and CDR2: DFQATT and SNEGSKA (reference sequence). It was patients with CD8+CD57+ cell expansion by flow cytometry who were chosen for sequencing. Researchers used genomic DNA as the template to profile TCR beta VDJ and CDR3. TCRdb passed the reads through MiXCR, listing each CDR3 protein once. The sample records around 290,000 distinct CDR3 sequences, about three fifths being singletons. Overall study findings and caveats: Patients and controls turned out to have roughly 31 CD8+ CDR3 sequences in common.

Sequenced sample: sorted CD4+, CD8+, or CD8+CD57+ T cells (not recorded which) from PBMCs. The sequence was obtained from a human donor with aplastic anemia. This chain links TRBV20-1 with TRBJ1-5, with D possibly matching TRBD1 (5 bases). The CDR3 region is CSGNGAKGQPQHF. CDR3 sequence (DNA): TGCAGTGGAAACGGGGCGAAGGGTCAGCCCCAGCATTTT.